One sample yielded the 29 T cell receptor beta chains listed below, sequenced in a study of T cell changes during pregnancy in multiple sclerosis. Assay: immunoSEQ multiplex PCR; the TCRdb copy retains only in-frame clones and omits some. Among 45,000 or so clones, around 96% were seen once, and the ten largest hold 0.75% to 0.9%. The material sequenced was peripheral blood, taken in the second trimester of pregnancy. These receptors were collected from a female donor with multiple sclerosis, enrolled in a pregnancy study.

This clone occurred once. This CDR3 reads CASSIGSLLSGNIQYF. The CDR3 bases are TGTGCCAGTAGTATCGGGTCCCTCTTATCGGGAAACATTCAGTACTTC. V gene TRBV19 combines with J gene TRBJ2-4; D gene ambiguous. CDR1 and CDR2 (germline): LNHDA, SQIVND (reference sequence). Trimming pared 3 bases from V and 6 bases from J, leaving 18 bases between. The CDR3 length is 16 residues. Full variable domain (missing parts from reference TRBV19 and TRBJ2-4): DGGITQSPKYLFRKEGQNVTLSCEQNLNHDAMYWYRQDPGQGLRLIYYSQIVNDFQKGDIAEGYSVSREKKESFPLTVTSAQKNPTAFYLCASSIGSLLSGNIQYFGAGTRLSVL.

The chain carries TRBV11-1 and TRBJ1-6; 7 nucleotides line up with TRBD1. The CDR3 runs to 14 residues. CDR1 SGHAT and CDR2 FQDESV come from the germline V gene (reference sequence). The trim removed 6 bases at V and 7 bases at J, leaving 6 bases unmatched. The CDR3 region has the DNA TGTGCCAGCAGTTTACAGGGGAGCAATTCACCCCTCCACTTT. This gives the protein CASSLQGSNSPLHF. The full variable domain, in which reference TRBV11-1 and TRBJ1-6 provide the parts outside the CDR3, is EAEVAQSPRYKITEKSQAVAFWCDPISGHATLYWYRQILGQGPELLVQFQDESVVDDSQLPKDRFSAERLKGVDSTLKIQPAELGDSAMYLCASSLQGSNSPLHFGNGTRLTVT.

V and J are TRBV30 and TRBJ2-3; maybe TRBD2 (6 bases). V lost 1 base to trimming and J lost 0 bases, with 11 bases between them. Germline loops: CDR1 GTSNPN, CDR2 SVGIG (reference sequence). The CDR3 runs 15 residues. The CDR3, as DNA: TGTGCCTGGAGTGCAGCGGGCCCTAGCACAGATACGCAGTATTTT. As protein: CAWSAAGPSTDTQYF.

The V call is TRBV12-5, the J call TRBJ1-5; D possibly corresponds to TRBD1 (6 bases). In germline, CDR1 is LGHNT, CDR2 FRNRAP. The CDR3 contains 20 residues. V dropped 0 bases and J dropped 7 bases, with 28 bases sitting between them. The CDR3 coding sequence is TGTGCTAGTGGTTTGGTACAGACCACACCTCGGGGGGCGAAGGGCCAGCCCCAGCATTTT. It is translated as CASGLVQTTPRGAKGQPQHF. Full variable domain (remainder filled in from reference TRBV12-5 and TRBJ1-5): DARVTQTPRHKVTEMGQEVTMRCQPILGHNTVFWYRQTMMQGLELLAYFRNRAPLDDSGMPKDRFSAEMPDATLATLKIQPSEPRDSAVYFCASGLVQTTPRGAKGQPQHFGDGTRLSIL.

The rearrangement joins TRBV28 to TRBJ1-2; TRBD1 matches 9 bases. Germline-derived CDR1 and CDR2 are MDHEN and SYDVKM. The CDR3 loop spans 15 amino acids. Trimming at V came to 2 bases and at J to 2 bases, leaving 3 bases not matched to a gene. CDR3 loop: CASSLAGQGNYGYTF. DNA of the CDR3: TGTGCCAGCAGTTTAGCCGGACAGGGGAACTATGGCTACACCTTC.

The chain uses TRBV15 and TRBJ1-2; 7 nucleotides line up with TRBD1. In germline, CDR1 is LNHNV, CDR2 YYDKDF (reference sequence). Trimming cost V 3 bases and J 0 bases; bases outside gene matches: 7. This CDR3 region has 16 residues. CDR3 nucleotides: TGTGCCACCAGCAGGACCCTACAGGGGTCTAACTATGGCTACACCTTC. This codes for CATSRTLQGSNYGYTF.

The DNA of the CDR3 is TGTGCCAGCAGCGGAGCGGGAGTGTCGGGAAACATTCAGTACTTC. Translated: CASSGAGVSGNIQYF. The rearrangement uses TRBV5-4 and TRBJ2-4; 8 bases agree with TRBD2. The trim removed 4 bases at V and 6 bases at J, leaving 9 bases unmatched. The CDR3 loop spans 15 amino acids. The germline V gene has CDR1 SGHNT and CDR2 YYREEE (reference sequence).

The V and J genes are TRBV7-2 and TRBJ2-7; 7 bases are a match to TRBD2. With 2 bases clipped from V and 7 bases from J, the junction kept 11 bases outside the gene matches. This CDR3 is built from 15 residues. In germline, CDR1 is SGHTA, CDR2 FQGNSA. CDR3 region: CASSLRARGTGEQYF. CDR3 DNA sequence: TGTGCCAGCAGCTTACGGGCGCGGGGGACGGGGGAGCAGTACTTC. Full variable domain (remainder filled in from reference TRBV7-2 and TRBJ2-7): GAGVSQSPSNKVTEKGKDVELRCDPISGHTALYWYRQSLGQGLEFLIYFQGNSAPDKSGLPSDRFSAERTGGSVSTLTIQRTQQEDSAVYLCASSLRARGTGEQYFGPGTRLTVT.

The chain uses TRBV6-5 and TRBJ1-1, with 7 bases lining up with TRBD1. CDR3 size: 15 residues. V was pared by 7 bases and J by 0 bases, with 8 bases of the junction left unmatched. Germline-derived CDR1 and CDR2 are MNHEY and SVGAGI. CDR3 nucleotide sequence: TGTGCCAGCACCCCACCTAGGGGGCTGAACACTGAAGCTTTCTTT. Encoded protein: CASTPPRGLNTEAFF.

CDR3 loop: CASSKGQALTGELFF. The CDR3 region has the DNA TGTGCCAGCAGCAAGGGACAGGCCCTTACCGGGGAGCTGTTTTTT. The rearrangement uses TRBV5-5 and TRBJ2-2; 8 bases line up with TRBD1. Germline V gene sequence: CDR1 SGHKS, CDR2 YYEKEE (reference sequence). Trimming removed 4 bases from V and 5 bases from J; junction bases left unmatched: 7. This CDR3 is 15 amino acids long.

The chain links TRBV7-3 to TRBJ1-2; maybe TRBD1 (6 bases). V was shortened by 4 bases and J by 8 bases, with 11 bases between the two germline ends. Looked up from germline, CDR1 is SGHTA and CDR2 is FQGTGA. The CDR3 consists of 12 residues. The CDR3 sequence is CASSSGQGGYTF. The DNA of the CDR3 is TGTGCCAGCAGCTCGGGACAAGGAGGCTACACCTTC.

This clone was picked up one time. This chain joins TRBV10-1 and TRBJ1-2; tentative D call: TRBD1 (5 bases). CDR1 and CDR2 from the germline V gene are WNHNN and SYGVQD (reference sequence). Trimming pared 0 bases from V and 5 bases from J, leaving 16 bases between. The CDR3 runs to 16 residues. The CDR3 DNA follows: TGCGCCAGCAGTGAGTCGGGGCAGAGGACGCGGTATGGCTACACCTTC. Translating it yields CASSESGQRTRYGYTF.

The rearrangement uses TRBV2 and TRBJ2-7; TRBD2 matches 7 bases. This CDR3 is 15 amino acids long. The J segment lost 2 bases and the V segment lost 6 bases, leaving 10 bases of the junction unmatched. Germline V gives CDR1 SNHLY, CDR2 FYNNEI. The CDR3 nucleotides are TGTGCCAGCAGAGCGGGGATCAAGGGGCCCTACGAGCAGTACTTC. This codes for CASRAGIKGPYEQYF.

This chain connects TRBV6-6 to TRBJ1-1; tentative D call: TRBD1 (6 bases). This CDR3 region has 14 residues. Germline-derived CDR1 and CDR2 are MNHNY and SVGAGI (reference sequence). Trimming stripped 6 bases from V and 7 bases from J, with 18 bases between. The CDR3 nucleotides read TGTGCCAGCAGAAAGGCGGGGGGCTCGAGTGAAGCTTTCTTT. Translating it yields CASRKAGGSSEAFF.

The V call is TRBV10-3, the J call TRBJ1-1; D is unclear. V was cut by 3 bases and J by 2 bases, with 7 bases left in between. The CDR3 is 13 residues long. Germline V CDR1 and CDR2: ENHRY, SYGVKD. CDR3 nucleotides: TGTGCCATCAGTGAACAGCCTAACACTGAAGCTTTCTTT. This encodes CAISEQPNTEAFF.

The chain recombines TRBV9 with TRBJ1-4; no reliable D call. V was trimmed by 0 bases and J by 0 bases, leaving 12 bases between them. Per germline, CDR1 SGDLS and CDR2 YYNGEE. The CDR3 length is 17 residues. In DNA, the CDR3 is TGTGCCAGCAGCGTAGATGCGGGAGTTGCAACTAATGAAAAACTGTTTTTT. This translates into CASSVDAGVATNEKLFF.

The chain is built from TRBV18 and TRBJ2-1; D possibly corresponds to TRBD1 (6 bases). V was clipped by 3 bases and J by 7 bases, with 13 bases between them. The germline gives CDR1 KGHSH, CDR2 LQKENI. The CDR3 has 14 amino acids. The CDR3 sequence is CASSPQGSWNEQFF. The CDR3 nucleotides read TGTGCCAGCTCACCCCAGGGGTCTTGGAATGAGCAGTTCTTC.

The V call is TRBV7-9, the J call TRBJ2-6, with D hard to call. Germline lookup yields CDR1 SEHNR and CDR2 FQNEAQ (reference sequence). This CDR3 has 16 amino acids. Deletions cut 1 base from V and 3 bases from J, with 10 bases between. The CDR3 DNA is TGTGCCAGCAGCTTAGATTTGGCCCGTGGGGCCAACGTCCTGACTTTC. Encoded protein: CASSLDLARGANVLTF.

The chain couples TRBV28 to TRBJ2-7; TRBD2 aligns across 14 bases. The germline V gene has CDR1 MDHEN and CDR2 SYDVKM. With V trimmed by 5 bases and J by 5 bases, 8 bases remained unmatched. CDR3 size: 16 residues. This CDR3 reads CASSPPGLAGVHEQYF. The CDR3, as DNA: TGTGCCAGCAGTCCCCCGGGACTAGCGGGAGTCCACGAGCAGTACTTC.

The sample holds a few counts of this clone. The genes are TRBV7-3 and TRBJ1-6; D is unclear. V was clipped by 4 bases and J by 13 bases, with 17 bases between them. This CDR3 is built from 14 residues. CDR1 and CDR2 from the germline V gene are SGHTA and FQGTGA. The CDR3 protein is CASSSLGGLSPLHF. CDR3 bases: TGTGCCAGCAGCTCACTCGGCGGGTTGTCGCCCCTCCACTTT. Variable domain in full (rest from reference TRBV7-3 and TRBJ1-6): GAGVSQTPSNKVTEKGKYVELRCDPISGHTALYWYRQSLGQGPEFLIYFQGTGAADDSGLPNDRFFAVRPEGSVSTLKIQRTERGDSAVYLCASSSLGGLSPLHFGNGTRLTVT.

The rearrangement uses TRBV2 and TRBJ1-1, with unresolved D. The V gene lost 5 bases and the J gene lost 1 base, with 8 bases spanning the gap. Germline V lookup: CDR1 SNHLY, CDR2 FYNNEI. CDR3 size: 13 residues. The CDR3 DNA follows: TGTGCCAGCAGTCTTTCACAGAACACTGAAGCTTTCTTT. Its protein product is CASSLSQNTEAFF.

This chain joins TRBV20-1 and TRBJ2-5; no reliable D call. V was clipped by 4 bases and J by 3 bases, with 3 bases between them. This CDR3 is built from 10 residues. The germline CDR1 and CDR2 sequences are DFQATT and SNEGSKA (reference sequence). The CDR3 coding sequence is TGCAGTGCTATCGAAGAGACCCAGTACTTC. Its protein product is CSAIEETQYF.

As concerns this clone: No DNA is shown, since the ends of the CDR3 on it are uncertain; the CDR3 is the one TCRdb lists. The chain is built from TRBV23-1 and TRBJ1-4; TRBD1, the D gene given by the table, was not confirmed from the DNA. TRBV23-1 is an ORF for which the function is uncertain. Inclusive of both ends, the CDR3 amounts to 19 amino acids. Here the CDR3 reads CASSQLLRTGPRLMKNCFF.

This rearrangement joins TRBV20-1 to TRBJ1-5, with D perhaps matching TRBD1 (5 bases). This CDR3 spans 11 amino acids. V was trimmed by 5 bases and J by 8 bases, leaving 10 bases between them. Germline V gives CDR1 DFQATT, CDR2 SNEGSKA (reference sequence). CDR3 residues: CSASRVEPQHF. Here the CDR3 DNA reads TGCAGTGCTTCCAGGGTCGAGCCCCAGCATTTT.

V gene TRBV7-9 combines with J gene TRBJ2-5; D gene ambiguous. CDR3 length: 12 amino acids. Trimming cost V 1 base and J 3 bases, with 3 bases left between them. Germline V gene sequence: CDR1 SEHNR, CDR2 FQNEAQ (reference sequence). The CDR3 DNA reads as TGTGCCAGCAGCTTAGTAGAAGAGACCCAGTACTTC. The encoded protein is CASSLVEETQYF.

CDR3 DNA: TGTGCCAGCAGTCCAAGACAGTGGCCGCAGTATTTT. The encoded protein is CASSPRQWPQYF. The chain combines TRBV27 with TRBJ2-3; D possibly corresponds to TRBD1 (5 bases). Germline CDR1 is MNHEY and CDR2 is SMNVEV (reference sequence). V lost 5 bases and J lost 10, with 13 bases in between. The CDR3 sequence is 12 residues long.

The rearrangement joins TRBV7-2 to TRBJ2-7; 11 bases line up with TRBD2. Per the germline V gene, CDR1 is SGHTA and CDR2 is FQGNSA. V shed 6 bases, J shed 7 bases, and the junction held 8 bases outside the gene matches. This CDR3 region has 14 residues. The CDR3, as DNA: TGTGCCAGCAGTTTTCGACTAGCGGGGCAAGAGCAGTACTTC. Residues: CASSFRLAGQEQYF.

The chain recombines TRBV5-4 with TRBJ2-6; maybe TRBD1 (7 bases). Trimming removed 0 bases from V and 2 bases from J, with 18 bases in between. The CDR3 is 19 residues long. CDR1 SGHNT and CDR2 YYREEE come from the germline V gene (reference sequence). The CDR3 DNA follows: TGTGCCAGCAGCTTGGGCGGACTACAGGGGCTCACTGGGGCCAACGTCCTGACTTTC. It yields the protein CASSLGGLQGLTGANVLTF.

The chain recombines TRBV28 with TRBJ1-2; TRBD1 is a possible D gene (6 bases). With 6 bases removed from V and 0 bases from J, the gap between germline ends came to 11 bases. CDR1 is MDHEN, CDR2 SYDVKM, per germline. CDR3 length: 14 amino acids. The CDR3 nucleotides read TGTGCCAGCAGGAGCCAGGGGTCTAACTATGGCTACACCTTC. Its protein is CASRSQGSNYGYTF.